Listed below are T cell receptor beta chains from one sample, sequenced in a study of blood T cell repertoires in COVID-19. Clones were sequenced by immunoSEQ multiplex PCR, and TCRdb holds only the in-frame ones, with some missing. The top ten clones hold about 2.3% of a sample with 100,000 to 150,000 clones, around four fifths of them seen once. Sample: PBMCs or T cells enriched from blood (not recorded which). The receptors derive from a man aged 35 to 55 with acute COVID-19. The CDR3 runs from the conserved cysteine through the conserved F or W. The order of the fields is J gene, V gene, clone size, D gene, CDR3 protein, CDR3 DNA. D genes are given only for firm matches. Not every row has a clone size; where given, it reads once, few, many or a size class.

J gene: TRBJ1-1
V gene: TRBV6-4
clone size: few
D gene: .
CDR3 protein: CASRADFMNTEAFF
CDR3 DNA: TGTGCCAGCAGGGCGGACTTTATGAACACTGAAGCTTTCTTT

J gene: TRBJ1-1
V gene: TRBV7-2
clone size: .
D gene: .
CDR3 protein: CASSLERANEAFF
CDR3 DNA: TGTGCCAGCAGCTTAGAGCGGGCCAATGAAGCTTTCTTT

J gene: TRBJ2-5
V gene: TRBV28
clone size: .
D gene: TRBD2
CDR3 protein: CASSRPTSGQETQYF
CDR3 DNA: TGTGCCAGCAGTCGGCCGACTAGCGGCCAAGAGACCCAGTACTTC

J gene: TRBJ2-7
V gene: TRBV28
clone size: .
D gene: TRBD2
CDR3 protein: CASSPTSGPYEQYF
CDR3 DNA: TGTGCCAGCAGCCCCACTAGCGGACCCTACGAGCAGTACTTC

J gene: TRBJ1-5
V gene: TRBV6-5
clone size: .
D gene: .
CDR3 protein: CAPSGEGLCNQPQHF
CDR3 DNA: TGTGCCCCCAGCGGTGAGGGATTATGCAATCAGCCCCAGCATTTT

J gene: TRBJ2-5
V gene: TRBV11-3
clone size: .
D gene: .
CDR3 protein: CASSLGGWSGQETQYF
CDR3 DNA: TGTGCCAGCAGCTTAGGGGGTTGGAGCGGCCAAGAGACCCAGTACTTC

J gene: TRBJ1-5
V gene: TRBV19
clone size: once
D gene: TRBD1
CDR3 protein: CASSGGQGASQPQHF
CDR3 DNA: TGTGCCAGTAGTGGGGGACAGGGGGCGAGTCAGCCCCAGCATTTT

J gene: TRBJ2-1
V gene: TRBV5-3
clone size: .
D gene: .
CDR3 protein: CARSKHTPGREDWFF
CDR3 DNA: TGTGCCAGGAGCAAGCATACCCCCGGGAGAGAAGATTGGTTCTTC

J gene: TRBJ2-1
V gene: TRBV7-3
clone size: .
D gene: TRBD2
CDR3 protein: CASSLTGREAYNEQFF
CDR3 DNA: TGTGCCAGCAGCTTAACTGGACGGGAGGCCTACAATGAGCAGTTCTTC

J gene: TRBJ1-5
V gene: TRBV28
clone size: .
D gene: .
CDR3 protein: CASREGVNQPQHF
CDR3 DNA: TGTGCCAGCAGGGAAGGGGTTAATCAGCCCCAGCATTTT

J gene: TRBJ1-3
V gene: TRBV5-6
clone size: .
D gene: .
CDR3 protein: CASSPLGAGNTIYF
CDR3 DNA: TGTGCCAGCAGCCCCCTCGGGGCTGGAAACACCATATATTTT

J gene: TRBJ1-1
V gene: TRBV6-5
clone size: .
D gene: .
CDR3 protein: CASISQGLNTEAFF
CDR3 DNA: TGTGCCAGCATTTCACAGGGTCTGAACACTGAAGCTTTCTTT

J gene: TRBJ2-7
V gene: TRBV24-1
clone size: .
D gene: TRBD1
CDR3 protein: CATSGVTGGRLEQYF
CDR3 DNA: TGTGCCACCAGTGGGGTGACAGGGGGACGGCTCGAGCAGTACTTC

J gene: TRBJ2-5
V gene: TRBV9
clone size: .
D gene: .
CDR3 protein: CASSEGPHGREETQYF
CDR3 DNA: TGTGCCAGCAGCGAAGGACCCCACGGGCGGGAAGAGACCCAGTACTTC

J gene: TRBJ2-3
V gene: TRBV5-1
clone size: .
D gene: .
CDR3 protein: CASSTGSSDTQYF
CDR3 DNA: TGCGCCAGCAGTACAGGGTCTAGTGATACGCAGTATTTT